The 6 T cell receptor beta chains listed next were all sequenced from one sample in a study of blood T cell repertoires in COVID-19. This table comes from immunoSEQ multiplex PCR, and its TCRdb copy is limited to in-frame clones, with some not included. The repertoire holds about 60,000 clones, approximately 85% seen once, with around 16% in the top ten. The sequenced sample was peripheral blood. Source of these receptors: a human donor in a cohort sampled during active COVID-19.

Only a few counts were recorded for this clone. The CDR3 is CASSSGAGNTEAFF. The CDR3, as DNA: TGTGCCAGCTCAAGTGGCGCGGGGAACACTGAAGCTTTCTTT. The V gene is TRBV18, the J gene TRBJ1-1, with D unclear. Trimming took 5 bases from V and 1 from J, leaving 11 bases between them. Germline V lookup: CDR1 KGHSH, CDR2 LQKENI. CDR3 length: 14 amino acids.

The chain recombines TRBV2 with TRBJ1-3, with 8 bases identical to TRBD1. This CDR3 has 14 residues. The junction had 5 bases not matched to a gene; V was cut back by 10 bases and J by 0 bases. Germline V gene sequence: CDR1 SNHLY, CDR2 FYNNEI. The CDR3 protein is CAIDRGSSGNTIYF. The CDR3 coding sequence is TGTGCCATCGACAGGGGCAGCTCTGGAAACACCATATATTTT.

This chain joins TRBV12-3 or TRBV12-4 and TRBJ1-1; a possible D gene is TRBD1 (5 bases). The length of the CDR3 is 13 residues. Trimming left V 6 bases short and J 1 base short, with 9 bases between. The CDR3 reads CASRRTGNTEAFF. CDR3 bases: TGTGCCAGCAGGCGAACAGGGAACACTGAAGCTTTCTTT.

V gene TRBV11-3 combines with J gene TRBJ2-4, with 8 bases identical to TRBD1. The ends lost 5 bases at V and 0 bases at J; junction bases unmatched: 12. Germline V gene sequence: CDR1 SGHNT, CDR2 YENEEA. CDR3 length equals 18 residues. CDR3 sequence reads: CASSVAGQGRLAKNIQYF. The CDR3, as DNA: TGTGCCAGCAGCGTTGCCGGACAGGGTCGACTAGCCAAAAACATTCAGTACTTC.

The chain carries TRBV4-1 and TRBJ1-3; 9 bases are a match to TRBD1. The V gene end was trimmed by 3 bases and the J gene end by 0 bases; junction bases not matched to a gene: 6. Germline values: CDR1 MGHRA, CDR2 YSYEKL. This CDR3 has 17 amino acids. The CDR3 sequence is CASSQRTGVTSGNTIYF. The DNA of the CDR3 is TGCGCCAGCAGCCAGAGGACAGGGGTAACCTCTGGAAACACCATATATTTT.

The chain combines TRBV11-3 with TRBJ1-6; D is unclear. V gave up 8 bases and J gave up 1 base, with 9 bases separating them. The CDR3 has 14 amino acids. CDR1 is SGHNT, CDR2 YENEEA, per germline. The CDR3 loop reads CASSSQSYNSPLHF. The CDR3 coding sequence is TGTGCCAGCTCCTCCCAGTCCTATAATTCACCCCTCCACTTT. Using reference TRBV11-3 and TRBJ1-6 for the parts outside the CDR3, the full variable domain is EAGVVQSPRYKIIEKKQPVAFWCNPISGHNTLYWYLQNLGQGPELLIRYENEEAVDDSQLPKDRFSAERLKGVDSTLKIQPAELGDSAVYLCASSSQSYNSPLHFGNGTRLTVT.